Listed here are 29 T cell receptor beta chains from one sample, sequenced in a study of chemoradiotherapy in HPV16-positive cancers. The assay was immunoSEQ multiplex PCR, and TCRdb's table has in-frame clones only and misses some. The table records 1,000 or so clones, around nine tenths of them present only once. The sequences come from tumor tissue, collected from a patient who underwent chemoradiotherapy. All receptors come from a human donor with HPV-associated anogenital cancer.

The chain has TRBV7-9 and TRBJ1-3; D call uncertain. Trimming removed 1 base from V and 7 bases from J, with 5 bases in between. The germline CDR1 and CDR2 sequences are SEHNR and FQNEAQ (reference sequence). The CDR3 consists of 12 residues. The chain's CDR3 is CASSLGSNTIYF. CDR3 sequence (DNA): TGTGCCAGCAGCTTAGGCAGCAACACCATATATTTT.

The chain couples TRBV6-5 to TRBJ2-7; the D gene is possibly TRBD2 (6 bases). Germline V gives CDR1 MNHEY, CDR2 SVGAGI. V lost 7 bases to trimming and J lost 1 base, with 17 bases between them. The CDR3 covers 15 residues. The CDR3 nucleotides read TGTGCCAGCAAGATAGGAGGGCTCGGGTCCTACGAGCAGTACTTC. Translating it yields CASKIGGLGSYEQYF.

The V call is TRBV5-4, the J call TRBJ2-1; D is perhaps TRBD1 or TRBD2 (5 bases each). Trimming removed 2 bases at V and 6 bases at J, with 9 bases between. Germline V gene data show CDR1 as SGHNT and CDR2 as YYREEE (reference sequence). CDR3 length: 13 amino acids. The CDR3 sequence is CASSLRGANEQFF. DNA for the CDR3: TGTGCCAGCAGCTTAAGAGGGGCCAATGAGCAGTTCTTC.

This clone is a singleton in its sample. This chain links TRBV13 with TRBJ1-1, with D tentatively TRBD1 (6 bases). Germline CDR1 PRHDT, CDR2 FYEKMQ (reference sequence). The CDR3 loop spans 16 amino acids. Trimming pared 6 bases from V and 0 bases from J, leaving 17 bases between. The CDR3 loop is CASSYPLRGVNTEAFF. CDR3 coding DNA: TGTGCCAGCAGTTATCCCCTCAGGGGCGTGAACACTGAAGCTTTCTTT.

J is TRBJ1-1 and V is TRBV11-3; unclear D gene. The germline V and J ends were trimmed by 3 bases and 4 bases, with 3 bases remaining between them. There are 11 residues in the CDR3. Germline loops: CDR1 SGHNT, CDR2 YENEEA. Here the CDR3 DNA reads TGTGCCAGCAGCTTCGGCACTGAAGCTTTCTTT. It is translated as CASSFGTEAFF.

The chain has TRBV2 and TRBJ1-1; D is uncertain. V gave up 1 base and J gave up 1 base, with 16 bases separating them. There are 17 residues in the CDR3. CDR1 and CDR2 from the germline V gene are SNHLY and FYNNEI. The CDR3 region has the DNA TGTGCCAGCAGTGAAGACTCAGAGACCTTAGAGAACACTGAAGCTTTCTTT. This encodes CASSEDSETLENTEAFF. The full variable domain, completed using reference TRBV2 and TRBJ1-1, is EPEVTQTPSHQVTQMGQEVILRCVPISNHLYFYWYRQILGQKVEFLVSFYNNEISEKSEIFDDQFSVERPDGSNFTLKIRSTKLEDSAMYFCASSEDSETLENTEAFFGQGTRLTVV.

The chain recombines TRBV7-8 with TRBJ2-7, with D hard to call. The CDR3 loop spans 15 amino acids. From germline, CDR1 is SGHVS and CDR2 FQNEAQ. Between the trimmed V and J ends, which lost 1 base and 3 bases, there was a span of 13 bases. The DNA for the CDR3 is TGTGCCAGCAGCTTAGTCAGGAACAGCGTCTACGAGCAGTACTTC. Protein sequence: CASSLVRNSVYEQYF.

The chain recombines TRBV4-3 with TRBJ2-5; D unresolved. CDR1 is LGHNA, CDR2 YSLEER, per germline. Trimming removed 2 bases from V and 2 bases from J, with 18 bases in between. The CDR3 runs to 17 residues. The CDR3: CASSQNQGAAEQETQYF. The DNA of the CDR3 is TGCGCCAGCAGCCAAAATCAAGGCGCGGCTGAACAAGAGACCCAGTACTTC.

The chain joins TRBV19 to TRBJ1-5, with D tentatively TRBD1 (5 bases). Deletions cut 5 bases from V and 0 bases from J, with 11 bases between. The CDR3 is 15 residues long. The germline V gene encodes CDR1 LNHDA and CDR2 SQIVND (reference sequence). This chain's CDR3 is CASSPRGSSNQPQHF. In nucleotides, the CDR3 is TGTGCCAGTAGTCCGAGGGGAAGTAGCAATCAGCCCCAGCATTTT. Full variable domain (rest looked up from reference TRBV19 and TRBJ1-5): DGGITQSPKYLFRKEGQNVTLSCEQNLNHDAMYWYRQDPGQGLRLIYYSQIVNDFQKGDIAEGYSVSREKKESFPLTVTSAQKNPTAFYLCASSPRGSSNQPQHFGDGTRLSIL.

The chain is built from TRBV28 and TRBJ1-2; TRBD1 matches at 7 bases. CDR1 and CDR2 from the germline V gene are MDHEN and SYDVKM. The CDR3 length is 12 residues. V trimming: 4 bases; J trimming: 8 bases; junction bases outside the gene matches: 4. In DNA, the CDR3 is TGTGCCAGCAGTTCACAGGGGCGCGGCTACACCTTC. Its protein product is CASSSQGRGYTF.

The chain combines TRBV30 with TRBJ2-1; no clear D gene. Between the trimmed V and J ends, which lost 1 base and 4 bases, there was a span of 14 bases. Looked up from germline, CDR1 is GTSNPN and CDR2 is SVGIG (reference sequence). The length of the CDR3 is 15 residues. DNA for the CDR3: TGTGCCTGGAGTGCCCCCACCGGCTTATACAATGAGCAGTTCTTC. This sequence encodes CAWSAPTGLYNEQFF. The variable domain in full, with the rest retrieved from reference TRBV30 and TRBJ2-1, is SQTIHQWPATLVQPVGSPLSLECTVEGTSNPNLYWYRQAAGRGLQLLFYSVGIGQISSEVPQNLSASRPQDRQFILSSKKLLLSDSGFYLCAWSAPTGLYNEQFFGPGTRLTVL.

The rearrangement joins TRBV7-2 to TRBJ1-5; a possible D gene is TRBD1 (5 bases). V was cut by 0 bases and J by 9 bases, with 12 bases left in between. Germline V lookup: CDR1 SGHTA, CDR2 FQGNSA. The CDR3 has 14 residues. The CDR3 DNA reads TGTGCCAGCAGCTTAGCGGCAGGGTCCCCGCCCCAGCATTTT. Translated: CASSLAAGSPPQHF.

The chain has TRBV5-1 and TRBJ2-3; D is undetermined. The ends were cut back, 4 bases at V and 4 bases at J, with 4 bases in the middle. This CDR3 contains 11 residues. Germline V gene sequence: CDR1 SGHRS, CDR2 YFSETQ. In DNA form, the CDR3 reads TGCGCCAGCAGCGGGGCAGATACGCAGTATTTT. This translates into CASSGADTQYF. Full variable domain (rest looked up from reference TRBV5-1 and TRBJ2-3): KAGVTQTPRYLIKTRGQQVTLSCSPISGHRSVSWYQQTPGQGLQFLFEYFSETQRNKGNFPGRFSGRQFSNSRSEMNVSTLELGDSALYLCASSGADTQYFGPGTRLTVL.

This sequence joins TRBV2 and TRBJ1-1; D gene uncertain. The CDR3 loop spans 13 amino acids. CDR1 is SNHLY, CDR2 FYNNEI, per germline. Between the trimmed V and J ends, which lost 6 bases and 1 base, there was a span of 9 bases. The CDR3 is CASRYTQNTEAFF. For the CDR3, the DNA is TGTGCCAGCAGATACACACAGAACACTGAAGCTTTCTTT.

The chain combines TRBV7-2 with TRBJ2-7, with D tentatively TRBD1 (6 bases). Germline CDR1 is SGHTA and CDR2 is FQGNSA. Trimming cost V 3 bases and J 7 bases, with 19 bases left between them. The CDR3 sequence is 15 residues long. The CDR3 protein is CASSLSGRGVREQYF. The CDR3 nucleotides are TGTGCCAGCAGCTTGTCGGGCAGGGGCGTTCGAGAGCAGTACTTC. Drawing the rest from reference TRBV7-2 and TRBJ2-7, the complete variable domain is GAGVSQSPSNKVTEKGKDVELRCDPISGHTALYWYRQSLGQGLEFLIYFQGNSAPDKSGLPSDRFSAERTGGSVSTLTIQRTQQEDSAVYLCASSLSGRGVREQYFGPGTRLTVT.

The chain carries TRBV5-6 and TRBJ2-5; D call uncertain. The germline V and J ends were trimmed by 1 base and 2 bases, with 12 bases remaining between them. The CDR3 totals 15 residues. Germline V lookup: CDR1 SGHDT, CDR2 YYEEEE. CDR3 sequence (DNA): TGTGCCAGCAGCTTGAGGTCTACCGTTCAAGAGACCCAGTACTTC. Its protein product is CASSLRSTVQETQYF. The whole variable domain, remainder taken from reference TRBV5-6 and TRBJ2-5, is DAGVTQSPTHLIKTRGQQVTLRCSPKSGHDTVSWYQQALGQGPQFIFQYYEEEERQRGNFPDRFSGHQFPNYSSELNVNALLLGDSALYLCASSLRSTVQETQYFGPGTRLLVL.

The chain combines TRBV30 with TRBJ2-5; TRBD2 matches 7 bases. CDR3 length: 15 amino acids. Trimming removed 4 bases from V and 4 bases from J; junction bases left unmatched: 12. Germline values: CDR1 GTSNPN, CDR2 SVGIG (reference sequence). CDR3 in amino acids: CAWTLALAEVETQYF. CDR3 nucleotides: TGTGCCTGGACCCTGGCGCTAGCGGAGGTAGAGACCCAGTACTTC.

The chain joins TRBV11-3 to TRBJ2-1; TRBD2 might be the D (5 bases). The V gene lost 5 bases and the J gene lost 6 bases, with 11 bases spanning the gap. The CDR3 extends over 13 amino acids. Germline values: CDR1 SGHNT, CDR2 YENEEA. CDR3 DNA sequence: TGTGCCAGCAGCACACCGAGCGGCAATGAGCAGTTCTTC. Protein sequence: CASSTPSGNEQFF. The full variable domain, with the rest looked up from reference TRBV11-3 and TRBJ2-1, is EAGVVQSPRYKIIEKKQPVAFWCNPISGHNTLYWYLQNLGQGPELLIRYENEEAVDDSQLPKDRFSAERLKGVDSTLKIQPAELGDSAVYLCASSTPSGNEQFFGPGTRLTVL.

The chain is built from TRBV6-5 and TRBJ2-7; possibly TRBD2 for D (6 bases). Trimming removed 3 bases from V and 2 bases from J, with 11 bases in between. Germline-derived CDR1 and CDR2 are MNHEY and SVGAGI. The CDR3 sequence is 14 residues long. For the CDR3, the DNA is TGTGCCAGCAGTTATCTAGCGAAAACCTACGAGCAGTACTTC. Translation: CASSYLAKTYEQYF.

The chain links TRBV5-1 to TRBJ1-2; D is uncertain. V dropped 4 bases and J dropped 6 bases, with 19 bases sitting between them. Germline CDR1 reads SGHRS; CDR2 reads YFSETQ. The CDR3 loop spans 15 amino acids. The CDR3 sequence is CASSQSREGSDGYTF. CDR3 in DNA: TGCGCCAGCAGCCAGAGCCGGGAGGGCTCGGATGGCTACACCTTC.

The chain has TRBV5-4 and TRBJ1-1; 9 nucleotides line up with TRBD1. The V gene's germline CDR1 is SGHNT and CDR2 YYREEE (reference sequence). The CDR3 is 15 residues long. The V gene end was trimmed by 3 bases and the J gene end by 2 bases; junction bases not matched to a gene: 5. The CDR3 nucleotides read TGTGCCAGCAGCTCAGGACAGGGGATCAACACTGAAGCTTTCTTT. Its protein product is CASSSGQGINTEAFF.

The CDR3 protein is CASGREVETQYF. CDR3 nucleotide sequence: TGTGCCAGCGGGCGAGAGGTGGAGACCCAGTACTTC. V gene TRBV11-3 combines with J gene TRBJ2-5; D remains unclear. The CDR3 contains 12 residues. Germline CDR1 and CDR2: SGHNT and YENEEA. V was shortened by 8 bases and J by 5 bases, with 12 bases between the two germline ends.

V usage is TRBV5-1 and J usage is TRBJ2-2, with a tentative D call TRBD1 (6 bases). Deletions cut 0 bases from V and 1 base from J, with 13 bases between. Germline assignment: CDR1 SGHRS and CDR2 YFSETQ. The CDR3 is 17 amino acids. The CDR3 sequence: CASSLGHRDKNTGELFF. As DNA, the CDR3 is TGCGCCAGCAGCTTGGGCCACCGGGACAAGAACACCGGGGAGCTGTTTTTT.

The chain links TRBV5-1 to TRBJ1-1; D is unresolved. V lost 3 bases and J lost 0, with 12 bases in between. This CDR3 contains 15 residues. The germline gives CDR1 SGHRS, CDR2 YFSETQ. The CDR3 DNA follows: TGCGCCAGCAGCTCCGAGACCCTCCTGAACACTGAAGCTTTCTTT. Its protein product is CASSSETLLNTEAFF.

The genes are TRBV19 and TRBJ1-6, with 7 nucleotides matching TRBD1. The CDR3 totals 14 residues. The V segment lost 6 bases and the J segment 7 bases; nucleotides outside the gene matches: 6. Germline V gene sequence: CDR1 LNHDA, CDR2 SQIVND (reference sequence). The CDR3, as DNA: TGTGCCAGTAGCAACAGGGGTTCAAATTCACCCCTCCACTTT. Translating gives CASSNRGSNSPLHF.

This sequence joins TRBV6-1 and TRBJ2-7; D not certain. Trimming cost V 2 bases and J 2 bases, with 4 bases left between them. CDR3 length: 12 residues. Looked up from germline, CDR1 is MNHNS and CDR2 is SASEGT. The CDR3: CASSETTYEQYF. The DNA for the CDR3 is TGTGCCAGCAGTGAAACCACCTACGAGCAGTACTTC.

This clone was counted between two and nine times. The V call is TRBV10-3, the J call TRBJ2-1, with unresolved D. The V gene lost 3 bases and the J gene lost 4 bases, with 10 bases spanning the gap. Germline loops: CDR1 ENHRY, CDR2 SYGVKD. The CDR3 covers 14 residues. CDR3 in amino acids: CAISEGFHYNEQFF. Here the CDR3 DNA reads TGTGCCATCAGTGAAGGGTTCCATTACAATGAGCAGTTCTTC.

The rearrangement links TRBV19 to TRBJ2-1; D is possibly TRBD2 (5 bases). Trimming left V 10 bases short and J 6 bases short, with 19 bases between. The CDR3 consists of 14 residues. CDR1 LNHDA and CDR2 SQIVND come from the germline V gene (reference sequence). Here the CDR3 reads CATSLMGVPNEQFF. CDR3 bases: TGTGCCACCTCCCTTATGGGAGTACCCAATGAGCAGTTCTTC.

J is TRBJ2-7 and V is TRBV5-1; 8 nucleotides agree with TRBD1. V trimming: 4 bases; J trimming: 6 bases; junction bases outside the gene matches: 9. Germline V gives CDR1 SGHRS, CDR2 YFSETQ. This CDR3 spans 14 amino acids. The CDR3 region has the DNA TGCGCCAGCAGCACCGGACAGGGTAGCGGCGAGCAGTACGTC. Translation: CASSTGQGSGEQYV.